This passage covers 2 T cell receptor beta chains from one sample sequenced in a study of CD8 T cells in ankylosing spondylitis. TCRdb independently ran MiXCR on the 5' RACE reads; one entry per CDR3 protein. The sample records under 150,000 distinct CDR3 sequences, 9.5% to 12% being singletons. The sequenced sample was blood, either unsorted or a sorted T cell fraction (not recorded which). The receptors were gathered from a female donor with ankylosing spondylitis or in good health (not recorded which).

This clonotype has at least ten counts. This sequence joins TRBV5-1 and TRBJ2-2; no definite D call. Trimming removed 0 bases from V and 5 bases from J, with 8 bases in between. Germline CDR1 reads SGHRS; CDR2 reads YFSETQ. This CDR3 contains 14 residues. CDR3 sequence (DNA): TGCGCCAGCAGCTTGGACAGTAAAACCGGGGAGCTGTTTTTT. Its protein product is CASSLDSKTGELFF.

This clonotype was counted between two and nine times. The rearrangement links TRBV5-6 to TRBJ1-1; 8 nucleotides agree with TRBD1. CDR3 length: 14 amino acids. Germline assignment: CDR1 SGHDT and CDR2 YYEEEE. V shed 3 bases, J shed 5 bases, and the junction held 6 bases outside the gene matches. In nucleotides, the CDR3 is TGTGCCAGCAGCTGGGGGACAGGCAGTACTGAAGCTTTCTTT. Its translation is CASSWGTGSTEAFF. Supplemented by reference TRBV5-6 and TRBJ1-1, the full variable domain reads DAGVTQSPTHLIKTRGQQVTLRCSPKSGHDTVSWYQQALGQGPQFIFQYYEEEERQRGNFPDRFSGHQFPNYSSELNVNALLLGDSALYLCASSWGTGSTEAFFGQGTRLTVV.